The 10 T cell receptor beta chains reported below all come from one sample, sequenced in a study of cytomegalovirus exposure and HLA in healthy donors (dated by TCRdb to 2016 to 2017). The method behind the library was the immunoSEQ multiplex PCR assay. For the multiplex PCR, a mixture combining 60 forward primers for TCR Vbeta segments and 13 reverse primers for TCR Jbeta segments was used. TCRdb obtained this table from immuneACCESS and retained in-frame rearrangements with V and J assigned. These tables miss some clones; where compared with another copy, unresolved V genes account for less than half of the shortfall, and the remainder is unexplained. This sample's clone table shows about 170,000 clones. Of the sample, approximately 0.8% falls within the top ten clones. Material for sequencing was PBMCs. Receptors originate from a woman aged 18-29 years in good health and CMV-seropositive.

The rearrangement uses TRBV19 and TRBJ2-7; TRBD1 is a possible D gene (6 bases). V dropped 10 bases and J dropped 6 bases, with 22 bases sitting between them. Germline CDR1 LNHDA, CDR2 SQIVND (reference sequence). The CDR3 has 14 amino acids. The CDR3 reads CATVYRDVTGEQYF. CDR3 sequence (DNA): TGTGCCACGGTTTACAGGGATGTTACGGGCGAGCAGTACTTC.

This sequence joins TRBV2 and TRBJ2-3; 9 bases are shared with TRBD1. Unmatched junction bases numbered 12, after V lost 8 bases and J lost 6 bases. CDR1 and CDR2 from the germline V gene are SNHLY and FYNNEI. CDR3 length: 15 residues. In DNA, the CDR3 is TGTGCCAGCCAAGAACCCAGGACAGGGGTCGATACGCAGTATTTT. Amino acids: CASQEPRTGVDTQYF.

The chain has TRBV9 and TRBJ2-5; 7 bases are a match to TRBD2. Trimming removed 4 bases from V and 3 bases from J; junction bases left unmatched: 6. Germline CDR1 and CDR2: SGDLS and YYNGEE. The CDR3 sequence is 14 residues long. CDR3 sequence reads: CASSPRTREETQYF. For the CDR3, the DNA is TGTGCCAGCAGCCCCCGGACTAGGGAAGAGACCCAGTACTTC.

The CDR3 nucleotides are TGTGCCAGTAACCCGGGACAGGGGGCTTTCACCGGGGAGCTGTTTTTT. Encoded protein: CASNPGQGAFTGELFF. This chain uses TRBV19 with TRBJ2-2, with TRBD1 matching over 12 bases. The V segment lost 7 bases and the J segment 4 bases; nucleotides outside the gene matches: 7. This CDR3 has 16 amino acids. CDR1 and CDR2 from the germline V gene are LNHDA and SQIVND (reference sequence).

The J gene is TRBJ2-1, the V gene TRBV5-6; D not certain. The germline V gene has CDR1 SGHDT and CDR2 YYEEEE. Trimming cost V 3 bases and J 4 bases, with 8 bases left between them. The CDR3 contains 13 residues. The CDR3 DNA sequence: TGTGCCAGCAGCTCCTCCCTTTACAATGAGCAGTTCTTC. Protein product: CASSSSLYNEQFF.

V usage is TRBV5-1 and J usage is TRBJ2-3; possibly TRBD1 for D (6 bases). V gave up 4 bases and J gave up 2 bases, with 11 bases separating them. CDR3 size: 14 residues. From germline, CDR1 is SGHRS and CDR2 YFSETQ. The CDR3 region has the DNA TGCGCCAGCAGCCAGGGGCCCCCCACAGATACGCAGTATTTT. Protein sequence: CASSQGPPTDTQYF.

The rearrangement joins TRBV19 to TRBJ1-4, with TRBD1 matching 8 bases. Germline V gene sequence: CDR1 LNHDA, CDR2 SQIVND (reference sequence). J gave up 0 bases and V 8 bases, and 5 bases lay outside the gene matches. CDR3 size: 15 residues. Here the CDR3 reads CASSTGAATNEKLFF. The CDR3 nucleotides read TGTGCCAGTTCGACAGGGGCCGCAACTAATGAAAAACTGTTTTTT.

This chain uses TRBV6-1 with TRBJ2-7; 7 bases are shared with TRBD1. V trimming: 4 bases; J trimming: 2 bases; junction bases outside the gene matches: 5. Germline V CDR1 and CDR2: MNHNS, SASEGT. This CDR3 has 14 residues. CDR3 DNA sequence: TGTGCCAGCAGTGCCTCGGGACAGCCCTACGAGCAGTACTTC. This encodes CASSASGQPYEQYF.

This chain links TRBV5-1 with TRBJ2-7; TRBD2 might be the D (6 bases). Trimming took 4 bases from V and 6 from J, leaving 14 bases between them. Germline V lookup: CDR1 SGHRS, CDR2 YFSETQ. The CDR3 runs to 13 residues. CDR3 sequence: CASSPGTPREQYF. In DNA, the CDR3 is TGCGCCAGCAGCCCCGGGACTCCTCGCGAGCAGTACTTC.

CDR3 protein: CASSFSRLIVTDTQYF. DNA for the CDR3: TGTGCCAGCAGCTTTTCTAGGTTAATCGTCACAGATACGCAGTATTTT. This rearrangement joins TRBV5-8 to TRBJ2-3; D is uncertain. V was trimmed by 2 bases and J by 2 bases, leaving 15 bases between them. Germline values: CDR1 SGHTS, CDR2 YDEGEE. CDR3 size: 16 residues. Filled out from reference TRBV5-8 and TRBJ2-3, the complete variable domain reads EAGVTQSPTHLIKTRGQQATLRCSPISGHTSVYWYQQALGLGLQFLLWYDEGEERNRGNFPPRFSGRQFPNYSSELNVNALELEDSALYLCASSFSRLIVTDTQYFGPGTRLTVL.